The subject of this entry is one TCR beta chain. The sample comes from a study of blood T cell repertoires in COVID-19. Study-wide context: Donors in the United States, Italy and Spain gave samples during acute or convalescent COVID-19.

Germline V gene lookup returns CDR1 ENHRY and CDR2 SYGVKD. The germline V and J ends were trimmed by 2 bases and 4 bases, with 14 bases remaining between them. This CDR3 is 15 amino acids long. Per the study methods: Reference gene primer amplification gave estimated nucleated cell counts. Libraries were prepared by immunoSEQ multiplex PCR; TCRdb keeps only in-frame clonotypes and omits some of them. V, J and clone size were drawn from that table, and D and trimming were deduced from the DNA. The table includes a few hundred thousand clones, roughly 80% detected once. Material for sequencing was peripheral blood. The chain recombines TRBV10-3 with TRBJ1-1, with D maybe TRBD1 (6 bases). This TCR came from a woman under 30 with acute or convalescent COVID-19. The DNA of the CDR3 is TGTGCCATCAGTGAGATACAGGGTGGATTCACTGAAGCTTTCTTT. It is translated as CAISEIQGGFTEAFF.